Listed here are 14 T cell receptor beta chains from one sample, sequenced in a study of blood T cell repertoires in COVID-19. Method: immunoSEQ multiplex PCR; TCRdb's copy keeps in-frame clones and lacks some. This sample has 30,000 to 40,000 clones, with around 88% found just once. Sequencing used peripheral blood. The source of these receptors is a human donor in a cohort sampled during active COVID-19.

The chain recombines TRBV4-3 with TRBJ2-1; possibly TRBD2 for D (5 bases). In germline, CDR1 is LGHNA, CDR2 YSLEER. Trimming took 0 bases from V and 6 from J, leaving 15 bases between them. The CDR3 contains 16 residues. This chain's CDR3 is CASSQDLGGIANEQFF. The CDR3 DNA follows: TGCGCCAGCAGCCAAGATCTAGGAGGAATCGCCAATGAGCAGTTCTTC.

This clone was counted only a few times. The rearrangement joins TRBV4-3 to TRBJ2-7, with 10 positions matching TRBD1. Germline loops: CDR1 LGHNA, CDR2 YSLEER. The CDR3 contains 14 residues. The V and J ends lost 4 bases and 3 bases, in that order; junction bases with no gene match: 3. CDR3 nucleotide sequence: TGCGCCAGCAGCCGATGGACAGGGGGCTACGAGCAGTACTTC. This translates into CASSRWTGGYEQYF.

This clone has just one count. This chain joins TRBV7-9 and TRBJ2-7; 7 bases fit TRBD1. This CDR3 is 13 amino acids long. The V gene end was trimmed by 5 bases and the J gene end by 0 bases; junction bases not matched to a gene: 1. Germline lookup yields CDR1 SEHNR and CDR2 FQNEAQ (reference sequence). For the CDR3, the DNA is TGTGCCAGCAGCGGGGACAGCTCCTACGAGCAGTACTTC. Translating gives CASSGDSSYEQYF.

DNA for the CDR3: TGTGCCAGCAGCCGCCGGGACAGGGCGGCCGAGCAGTACTTC. Translating gives CASSRRDRAAEQYF. The rearrangement uses TRBV3-1 (or the pseudogene TRBV3-2) and TRBJ2-7; 9 bases align to TRBD1. The CDR3 is made up of 14 amino acids. V gave up 4 bases and J gave up 6 bases; unmatched junction bases: 7. Per the germline V gene, CDR1 is LGHDT and CDR2 is YNNKEL (reference sequence).

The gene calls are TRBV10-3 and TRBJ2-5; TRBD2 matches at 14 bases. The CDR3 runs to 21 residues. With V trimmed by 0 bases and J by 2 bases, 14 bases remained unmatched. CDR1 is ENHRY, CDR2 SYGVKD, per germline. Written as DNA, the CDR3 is TGTGCCATCAGTGAGTCTCCGGGACTAGCGGGAGCGGGGCCCTCGCAAGAGACCCAGTACTTC. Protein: CAISESPGLAGAGPSQETQYF.

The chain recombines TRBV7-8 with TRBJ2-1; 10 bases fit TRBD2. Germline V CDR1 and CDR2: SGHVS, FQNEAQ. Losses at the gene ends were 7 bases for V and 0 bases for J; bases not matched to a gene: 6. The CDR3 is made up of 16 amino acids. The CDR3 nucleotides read TGTGCCAGCACCGACACTAGCGGGGCCTCCTACAATGAGCAGTTCTTC. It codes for CASTDTSGASYNEQFF. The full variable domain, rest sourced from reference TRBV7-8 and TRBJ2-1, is GAGVSQSPRYKVAKRGQDVALRCDPISGHVSLFWYQQALGQGPEFLTYFQNEAQLDKSGLPSDRFFAERPEGSVSTLKIQRTQQEDSAVYLCASTDTSGASYNEQFFGPGTRLTVL.

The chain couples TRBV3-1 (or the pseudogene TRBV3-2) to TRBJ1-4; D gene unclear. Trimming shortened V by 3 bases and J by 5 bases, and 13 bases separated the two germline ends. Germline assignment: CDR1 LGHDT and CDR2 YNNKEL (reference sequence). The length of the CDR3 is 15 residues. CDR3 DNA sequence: TGTGCCAGCAGCCAGCGTCCTATATCGAATGAAAAACTGTTTTTT. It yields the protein CASSQRPISNEKLFF.

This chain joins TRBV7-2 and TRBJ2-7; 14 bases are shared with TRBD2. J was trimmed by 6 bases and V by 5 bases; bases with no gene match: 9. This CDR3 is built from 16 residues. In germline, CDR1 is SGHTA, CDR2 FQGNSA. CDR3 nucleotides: TGTGCCAGCAGCGTCGGGACTAGCGGGAGTTTCCTCGAGCAGTACTTC. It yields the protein CASSVGTSGSFLEQYF.

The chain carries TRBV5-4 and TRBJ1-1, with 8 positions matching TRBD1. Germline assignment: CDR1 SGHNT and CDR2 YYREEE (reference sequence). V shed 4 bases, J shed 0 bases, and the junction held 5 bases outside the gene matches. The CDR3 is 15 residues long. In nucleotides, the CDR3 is TGTGCCAGCAGCGCCAGACAGGGGTTGAACACTGAAGCTTTCTTT. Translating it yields CASSARQGLNTEAFF.

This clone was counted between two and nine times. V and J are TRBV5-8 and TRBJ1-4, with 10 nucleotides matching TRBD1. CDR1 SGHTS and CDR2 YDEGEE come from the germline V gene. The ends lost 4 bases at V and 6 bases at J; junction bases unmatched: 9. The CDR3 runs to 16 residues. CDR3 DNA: TGTGCCAGCAGCCGAACCAAGGGGACAGGGGATGAAAAACTGTTTTTT. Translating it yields CASSRTKGTGDEKLFF.

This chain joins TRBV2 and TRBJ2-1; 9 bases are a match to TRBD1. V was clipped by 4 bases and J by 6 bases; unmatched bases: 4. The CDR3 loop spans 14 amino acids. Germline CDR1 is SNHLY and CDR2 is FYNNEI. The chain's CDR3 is CASSADRGFNEQFF. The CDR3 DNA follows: TGTGCCAGCAGTGCGGACAGGGGCTTCAATGAGCAGTTCTTC.

The CDR3 loop is CASTLWGLSTDTQYF. In DNA form, the CDR3 reads TGTGCCAGCACCCTTTGGGGACTATCCACAGATACGCAGTATTTT. The V call is TRBV27, the J call TRBJ2-3, with 7 bases lining up with TRBD2. Per germline, CDR1 MNHEY and CDR2 SMNVEV (reference sequence). V gave up 7 bases and J gave up 2 bases; unmatched junction bases: 9. The CDR3 contains 15 residues.

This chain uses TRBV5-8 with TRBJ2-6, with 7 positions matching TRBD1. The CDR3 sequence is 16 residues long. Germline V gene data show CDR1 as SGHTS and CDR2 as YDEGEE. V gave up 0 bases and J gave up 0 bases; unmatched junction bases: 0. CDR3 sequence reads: CASSLGQGSGANVLTF. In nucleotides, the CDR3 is TGTGCCAGCAGCTTGGGACAGGGCTCTGGGGCCAACGTCCTGACTTTC. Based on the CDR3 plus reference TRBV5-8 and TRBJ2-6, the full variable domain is EAGVTQSPTHLIKTRGQQATLRCSPISGHTSVYWYQQALGLGLQFLLWYDEGEERNRGNFPPRFSGRQFPNYSSELNVNALELEDSALYLCASSLGQGSGANVLTFGAGSRLTVL.

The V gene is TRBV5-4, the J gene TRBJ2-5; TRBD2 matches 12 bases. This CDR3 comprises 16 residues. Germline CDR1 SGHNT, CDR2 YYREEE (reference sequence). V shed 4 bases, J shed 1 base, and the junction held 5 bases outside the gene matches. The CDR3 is CASSVGLAGSQETQYF. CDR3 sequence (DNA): TGTGCCAGCAGCGTGGGACTAGCGGGCTCCCAAGAGACCCAGTACTTC.